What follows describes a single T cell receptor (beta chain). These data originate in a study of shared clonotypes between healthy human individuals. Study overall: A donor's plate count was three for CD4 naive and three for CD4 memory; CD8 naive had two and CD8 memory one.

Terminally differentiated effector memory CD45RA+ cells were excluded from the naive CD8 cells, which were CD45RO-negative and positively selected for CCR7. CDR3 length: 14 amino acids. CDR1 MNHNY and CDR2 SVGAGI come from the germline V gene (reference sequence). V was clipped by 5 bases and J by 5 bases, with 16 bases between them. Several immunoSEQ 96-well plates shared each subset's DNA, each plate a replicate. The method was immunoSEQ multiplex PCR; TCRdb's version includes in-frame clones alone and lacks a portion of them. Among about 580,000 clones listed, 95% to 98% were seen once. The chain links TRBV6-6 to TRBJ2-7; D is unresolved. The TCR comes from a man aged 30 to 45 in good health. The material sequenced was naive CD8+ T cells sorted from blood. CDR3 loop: CASSLGSLTHEQYF. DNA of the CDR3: TGTGCCAGCAGTCTGGGCTCCCTAACCCACGAGCAGTACTTC.